The 30 T cell receptor beta chains below all came from one sample that was sequenced in a study of cytomegalovirus exposure and HLA in healthy donors. The PCR ran on 60 Vbeta and 13 Jbeta primers. Sequenced by immunoSEQ multiplex PCR; TCRdb stores in-frame clones only, minus some. This sample has approximately 220,000 clones, with 60% to 85% found just once. The material sequenced was PBMCs. All receptors come from a man in his forties in good health and CMV-seronegative.

The rearrangement links TRBV6-5 to TRBJ2-1, with 8 positions matching TRBD1. V shed 2 bases, J shed 4 bases, and the junction held 7 bases outside the gene matches. The CDR3 totals 16 residues. CDR1 and CDR2 from the germline V gene are MNHEY and SVGAGI. The CDR3 sequence: CASSYTTGQGYNEQFF. The CDR3 DNA sequence: TGTGCCAGCAGTTACACTACCGGACAGGGTTACAATGAGCAGTTCTTC.

Details on this clone: A junction boundary mismatches the germline segment, possibly from a read error. This chain links TRBV7-9 with TRBJ1-1, with no clear D. The germline gives CDR1 SEHNR, CDR2 FQNEAQ (reference sequence). This CDR3 spans 15 amino acids. The CDR3 loop is CSSSSVAALNTEAFF. CDR3 nucleotide sequence: TGTTCCAGCAGCTCTGTAGCTGCACTGAACACTGAAGCTTTCTTT.

The V and J genes are TRBV10-3 and TRBJ2-2; maybe TRBD2 (5 bases). This CDR3 comprises 15 residues. Trimming pared 6 bases from V and 0 bases from J, leaving 11 bases between. In germline, CDR1 is ENHRY, CDR2 SYGVKD. CDR3 region: CAISSGNSNTGELFF. The CDR3 DNA reads as TGTGCCATCAGCTCCGGGAACTCGAACACCGGGGAGCTGTTTTTT.

The chain carries TRBV7-9 and TRBJ2-5; 8 nucleotides agree with TRBD1. CDR3 length: 19 residues. V gave up 5 bases and J gave up 5 bases; unmatched junction bases: 22. Germline V gives CDR1 SEHNR, CDR2 FQNEAQ (reference sequence). The CDR3 nucleotides are TGTGCCAGCAGCACCACGGGACAGGTGGGAATAGATATAAGGGAGACCCAGTACTTC. This sequence encodes CASSTTGQVGIDIRETQYF.

V usage is TRBV6-1 and J usage is TRBJ1-5; D might be TRBD1 (5 bases). There are 16 residues in the CDR3. Trimming shortened V by 1 base and J by 0 bases, and 10 bases separated the two germline ends. Looked up from germline, CDR1 is MNHNS and CDR2 is SASEGT. This CDR3 reads CASSEEGHYSNQPQHF. The CDR3 DNA follows: TGTGCCAGCAGTGAAGAGGGGCATTATAGCAATCAGCCCCAGCATTTT.

This clone came up a few times. V usage is TRBV16 and J usage is TRBJ1-1; no firm D call. Germline loops: CDR1 KGHSY, CDR2 FQNENV. The ends were cut back, 0 bases at V and 4 bases at J, with 12 bases in the middle. The CDR3 contains 15 residues. The CDR3 region is CASSQSRAVFTEAFF. The CDR3 coding sequence is TGTGCCAGCAGCCAATCGAGGGCAGTATTCACTGAAGCTTTCTTT.

The genes are TRBV2 and TRBJ2-6; no reliable D call. V dropped 4 bases and J dropped 1 base, with 5 bases sitting between them. CDR1 is SNHLY and CDR2 is FYNNEI in the germline V gene. The CDR3 has 14 amino acids. The CDR3: CASSAGSGANVLTF. DNA of the CDR3: TGTGCCAGCAGTGCAGGTTCTGGGGCCAACGTCCTGACTTTC. Full variable domain (outside the CDR3, taken from reference TRBV2 and TRBJ2-6): EPEVTQTPSHQVTQMGQEVILRCVPISNHLYFYWYRQILGQKVEFLVSFYNNEISEKSEIFDDQFSVERPDGSNFTLKIRSTKLEDSAMYFCASSAGSGANVLTFGAGSRLTVL.

The V gene is TRBV7-9, the J gene TRBJ1-2; D not resolved. Germline lookup yields CDR1 SEHNR and CDR2 FQNEAQ (reference sequence). V lost 1 base and J lost 2, with 5 bases in between. This CDR3 has 13 amino acids. The CDR3 reads CASSLGQNYGYTF. The DNA of the CDR3 is TGTGCCAGCAGCTTAGGGCAGAACTATGGCTACACCTTC.

This chain joins TRBV19 and TRBJ2-2; no reliable D call. Trimming pared 8 bases from V and 4 bases from J, leaving 11 bases between. CDR1 is LNHDA, CDR2 SQIVND, per germline (reference sequence). The CDR3 length is 13 residues. CDR3: CASGYSTTGELFF. Written as DNA, the CDR3 is TGTGCCAGTGGTTACAGTACCACCGGGGAGCTGTTTTTT.

This sequence joins TRBV6-6 and TRBJ1-1, with 8 positions matching TRBD1. The CDR3 has 14 residues. Per the germline V gene, CDR1 is MNHNY and CDR2 is SVGAGI (reference sequence). V lost 6 bases to trimming and J lost 5 bases; unmatched junction nucleotides: 8. The CDR3 DNA is TGTGCCAGCAGCTGGCAGGGGGCGCGGACTGAAGCTTTCTTT. This codes for CASSWQGARTEAFF.

This clone came up once. The J gene is TRBJ2-5, the V gene TRBV15; no clear D gene. With the DNA end fitting TRBJ2-7 better, the J assignment may be wrong. Per germline, CDR1 LNHNV and CDR2 YYDKDF (reference sequence). The CDR3 runs to 13 residues. The CDR3 region has the DNA TGTGCCACCAGCAGCGGGTCCAACTACGAGCAGTACTTC. This encodes CATSSGSNYEQYF.

The rearrangement joins TRBV5-5 to TRBJ1-5; D is ambiguous. Germline V gene data show CDR1 as SGHKS and CDR2 as YYEKEE (reference sequence). Trimming removed 4 bases at V and 4 bases at J, with 15 bases between. The CDR3 consists of 15 residues. DNA of the CDR3: TGTGCCAGCAGCCCCTACCCGGGGATTAATCAGCCCCAGCATTTT. Translating it yields CASSPYPGINQPQHF. The whole variable domain, filled in from reference TRBV5-5 and TRBJ1-5, reads DAGVTQSPTHLIKTRGQQVTLRCSPISGHKSVSWYQQVLGQGPQFIFQYYEKEERGRGNFPDRFSARQFPNYSSELNVNALLLGDSALYLCASSPYPGINQPQHFGDGTRLSIL.

The chain has TRBV12-5 and TRBJ1-5; D is ambiguous. Germline V gene lookup returns CDR1 LGHNT and CDR2 FRNRAP. With 1 base removed from V and 6 bases from J, the gap between germline ends came to 13 bases. This CDR3 spans 15 amino acids. CDR3 in DNA: TGTGCTAGTGGTTTGGCCTACGGGTTGACTCAGCCCCAGCATTTT. As protein: CASGLAYGLTQPQHF.

V usage is TRBV19 and J usage is TRBJ2-4, with D possibly matching TRBD1 (5 bases). In germline, CDR1 is LNHDA, CDR2 SQIVND (reference sequence). The CDR3 extends over 14 amino acids. Trimming left V 3 bases short and J 7 bases short, with 13 bases between. The CDR3 reads CASSMGQGPNIQYF. In DNA form, the CDR3 reads TGTGCCAGTAGTATGGGCCAGGGCCCGAACATTCAGTACTTC.

The CDR3 spells CASSLGAGQQETQYF. CDR3 nucleotide sequence: TGTGCCAGCAGTTTAGGGGCGGGGCAGCAAGAGACCCAGTACTTC. The chain has TRBV27 and TRBJ2-5, with D possibly matching TRBD2 (6 bases). This CDR3 has 15 residues. Trimming pared 2 bases from V and 2 bases from J, leaving 12 bases between. CDR1 and CDR2 from the germline V gene are MNHEY and SMNVEV (reference sequence).

This clone appeared a single time. The gene calls are TRBV20-1 and TRBJ2-4; no firm D call. V was clipped by 5 bases and J by 7 bases, with 9 bases between them. This CDR3 comprises 11 residues. Germline V gives CDR1 DFQATT, CDR2 SNEGSKA (reference sequence). CDR3 in DNA: TGCAGTGCTGTCATTAGCAACATTCAGTACTTC. This translates into CSAVISNIQYF.

This rearrangement joins TRBV11-2 to TRBJ2-7; 8 bases are a match to TRBD2. With V trimmed by 1 base and J by 3 bases, 11 bases remained unmatched. CDR3 length: 17 residues. CDR1 is SGHAT, CDR2 FQNNGV, per germline. The DNA for the CDR3 is TGTGCCAGCAGCTTAGGCGGGGGGAGCCCTCTGATCTACGAGCAGTACTTC. Translated, it gives CASSLGGGSPLIYEQYF.

The chain recombines TRBV19 with TRBJ1-2; 7 bases line up with TRBD1. With 4 bases clipped from V and 4 bases from J, the junction kept 0 bases outside the gene matches. This CDR3 region has 12 residues. The germline gives CDR1 LNHDA, CDR2 SQIVND (reference sequence). CDR3 coding DNA: TGTGCCAGTAGTAGGGACAGCTATGGCTACACCTTC. Translated, it gives CASSRDSYGYTF.

The gene calls are TRBV5-1 and TRBJ2-7; possibly TRBD1 for D (6 bases). This CDR3 is 11 amino acids long. Trimming removed 6 bases at V and 6 bases at J, with 10 bases between. Germline CDR1 reads SGHRS; CDR2 reads YFSETQ. The DNA of the CDR3 is TGCGCCAGCAACACAGGGCCCGAGCAGTACTTC. As protein: CASNTGPEQYF.

The V gene is TRBV7-2, the J gene TRBJ1-2, with 10 positions matching TRBD1. After removal of 0 bases from V and 6 bases from J, the junction contained 4 bases not matched to a gene. CDR1 is SGHTA, CDR2 FQGNSA, per germline. The CDR3 length is 15 residues. The CDR3 protein is CASSLAVTGGHGYTF. In nucleotides, the CDR3 is TGTGCCAGCAGCTTAGCGGTGACAGGGGGCCATGGCTACACCTTC.

CDR3 amino acids: CASSNTGELFF. The CDR3 DNA is TGTGCCAGCTCAAACACCGGGGAGCTGTTTTTT. The V and J genes are TRBV6-5 and TRBJ2-2; D gene uncertain. Germline values: CDR1 MNHEY, CDR2 SVGAGI. V dropped 8 bases and J dropped 2 bases, with 3 bases sitting between them. This CDR3 is 11 amino acids long.

The CDR3 here is CSVEESSYNEQFF. Here the CDR3 DNA reads TGCAGCGTTGAGGAGAGCTCCTACAATGAGCAGTTCTTC. The chain combines TRBV29-1 with TRBJ2-1; no reliable D call. Trimming removed 3 bases from V and 0 bases from J, with 6 bases in between. CDR1 is SQVTM and CDR2 is ANQGSEA in the germline V gene. CDR3 length: 13 amino acids.

The chain recombines TRBV9 with TRBJ2-7, with 9 bases that match TRBD1. This CDR3 comprises 15 residues. V was clipped by 4 bases and J by 6 bases; unmatched bases: 11. Germline V gene sequence: CDR1 SGDLS, CDR2 YYNGEE. The CDR3 DNA follows: TGTGCCAGCAGCCCCCTAGGACAGGGGTCTGCCGAGCAGTACTTC. This translates into CASSPLGQGSAEQYF. Looking up the rest from reference TRBV9 and TRBJ2-7 gives the full variable domain: DSGVTQTPKHLITATGQRVTLRCSPRSGDLSVYWYQQSLDQGLQFLIQYYNGEERAKGNILERFSAQQFPDLHSELNLSSLELGDSALYFCASSPLGQGSAEQYFGPGTRLTVT.

This clone was seen only once. The rearrangement uses TRBV4-1 and TRBJ1-4; D remains unclear. CDR1 and CDR2 from the germline V gene are MGHRA and YSYEKL. V was pared by 1 base and J by 5 bases, with 17 bases between. There are 17 residues in the CDR3. The DNA for the CDR3 is TGCGCCAGCAGCCAAGTGGCGAGTGCGGAAATCAATGAAAAACTGTTTTTT. It codes for CASSQVASAEINEKLFF.

The rearrangement uses TRBV5-1 and TRBJ1-2; no reliable D call. Germline V CDR1 and CDR2: SGHRS, YFSETQ. This CDR3 has 13 residues. V was shortened by 0 bases and J by 6 bases, with 9 bases between the two germline ends. The CDR3 sequence: CASSLGRSDGYTF. CDR3 in DNA: TGCGCCAGCAGCTTGGGCAGGTCTGATGGCTACACCTTC.

The V call is TRBV18, the J call TRBJ1-5; D possibly corresponds to TRBD1 (6 bases). The germline gives CDR1 KGHSH, CDR2 LQKENI. Trimming removed 6 bases from V and 3 bases from J, with 15 bases in between. CDR3 length: 15 residues. The CDR3 region has the DNA TGTGCCAGCTCCCCCCTCCGGGGGGCCAATCAGCCCCAGCATTTT. Translation: CASSPLRGANQPQHF.

This clone occurred a few times. The chain uses TRBV27 and TRBJ1-5, with 8 positions matching TRBD1. This CDR3 contains 17 residues. The V gene's germline CDR1 is MNHEY and CDR2 SMNVEV (reference sequence). V lost 6 bases to trimming and J lost 1 base; unmatched junction nucleotides: 11. The CDR3 reads CASSHGQGYVSNQPQHF. DNA of the CDR3: TGTGCCAGCAGCCACGGACAGGGATATGTGAGCAATCAGCCCCAGCATTTT.

The CDR3 coding sequence is TGTGCCAGCAGCTACTCCGGGACAGGGGGCCTGAATGGCTACACCTTC. Translating gives CASSYSGTGGLNGYTF. This chain uses TRBV7-9 with TRBJ1-2, with 12 bases matching TRBD1. The J segment lost 6 bases and the V segment lost 4 bases, leaving 9 bases of the junction unmatched. The CDR3 covers 16 residues. Germline V gene lookup returns CDR1 SEHNR and CDR2 FQNEAQ (reference sequence).

The chain is built from TRBV11-2 and TRBJ1-5; the D is unclear. V gave up 4 bases and J gave up 0 bases, with 16 bases separating them. From germline, CDR1 is SGHAT and CDR2 FQNNGV. This CDR3 has 17 amino acids. The CDR3 DNA follows: TGTGCCAGCAGCTCCCGGGGAGGAGAGTATAGCAATCAGCCCCAGCATTTT. Its translation: CASSSRGGEYSNQPQHF.

The chain links TRBV27 to TRBJ2-5; 8 nucleotides line up with TRBD1. Germline CDR1 and CDR2: MNHEY and SMNVEV (reference sequence). V trimming: 4 bases; J trimming: 5 bases; junction bases outside the gene matches: 9. This CDR3 is 15 amino acids long. DNA for the CDR3: TGTGCCAGCAGTTCCCCCATACGGGACAGGGAGACCCAGTACTTC. Translation: CASSSPIRDRETQYF.